This T cell receptor (beta chain) was identified in a study of blood T cell repertoires in COVID-19. In the study overall: Recovery meant two consecutive negative NP/OP PCR tests, professional clearance, or resolved symptoms. The origin of the acute and convalescent COVID-19 samples was the United States, Italy and Spain.

This CDR3 has 15 residues. V was pared by 4 bases and J by 8 bases, with 13 bases of the junction left unmatched. Germline V gives CDR1 KGHSH, CDR2 LQKENI. The cohort comprised adults aged roughly 18 to 95 years residing in 24 US areas. Participants' reported clinical history set cohort assignment. Generated by immunoSEQ multiplex PCR, the TCRdb table keeps only in-frame clones and is missing some. The table shows about 150,000 clones, with less than 80% occurring only once. The TCR comes from a woman between 65 and 79 years old in a cohort exposed to, infected with or recovered from COVID-19 (not recorded which). The chain links TRBV18 to TRBJ1-2, with TRBD1 matching 7 bases. The sequencing sample was made of PBMCs or T cells enriched from blood (not recorded which). The CDR3 reads CASSLEENRGAGYTF. The CDR3 DNA follows: TGTGCCAGCTCACTCGAGGAAAACAGGGGCGCGGGCTACACCTTC.